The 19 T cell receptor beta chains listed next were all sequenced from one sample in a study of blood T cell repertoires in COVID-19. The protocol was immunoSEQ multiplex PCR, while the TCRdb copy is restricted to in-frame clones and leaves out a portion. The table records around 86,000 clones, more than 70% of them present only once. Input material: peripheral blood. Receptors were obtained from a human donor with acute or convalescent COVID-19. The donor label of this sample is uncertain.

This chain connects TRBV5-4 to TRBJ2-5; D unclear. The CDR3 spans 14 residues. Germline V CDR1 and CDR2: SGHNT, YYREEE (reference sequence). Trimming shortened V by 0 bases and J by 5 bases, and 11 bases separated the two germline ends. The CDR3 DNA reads TGTGCCAGCAGCTTGGAGAGAAGCTTTGAGACCCAGTACTTC. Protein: CASSLERSFETQYF.

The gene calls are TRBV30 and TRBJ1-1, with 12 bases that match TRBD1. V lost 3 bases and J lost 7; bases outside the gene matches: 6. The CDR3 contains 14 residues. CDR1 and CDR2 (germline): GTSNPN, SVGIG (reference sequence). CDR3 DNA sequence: TGTGCCTGGAGCCCTAGGGACAGGGGGCGTGAAGCTTTCTTT. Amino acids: CAWSPRDRGREAFF.

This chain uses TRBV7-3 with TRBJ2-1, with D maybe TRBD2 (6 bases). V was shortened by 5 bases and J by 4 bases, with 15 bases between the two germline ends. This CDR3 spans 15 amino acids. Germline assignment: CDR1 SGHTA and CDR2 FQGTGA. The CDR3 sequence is CASSRTRDSYNEQFF. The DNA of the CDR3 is TGTGCCAGCAGCCGAACCCGGGACTCATACAATGAGCAGTTCTTC.

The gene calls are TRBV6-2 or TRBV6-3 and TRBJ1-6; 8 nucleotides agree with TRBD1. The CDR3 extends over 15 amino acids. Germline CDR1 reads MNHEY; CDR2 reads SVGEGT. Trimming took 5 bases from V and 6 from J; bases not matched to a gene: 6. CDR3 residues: CASSVFTGGNSPLHF. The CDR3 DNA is TGTGCCAGCAGTGTCTTCACAGGGGGTAATTCACCCCTCCACTTT.

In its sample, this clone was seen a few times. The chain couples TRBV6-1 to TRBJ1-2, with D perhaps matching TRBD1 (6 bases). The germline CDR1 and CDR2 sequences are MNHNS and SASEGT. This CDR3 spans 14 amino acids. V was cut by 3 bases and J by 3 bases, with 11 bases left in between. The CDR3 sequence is CASSENRAYYGYTF. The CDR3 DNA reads TGTGCCAGCAGTGAGAACAGGGCTTACTATGGCTACACCTTC.

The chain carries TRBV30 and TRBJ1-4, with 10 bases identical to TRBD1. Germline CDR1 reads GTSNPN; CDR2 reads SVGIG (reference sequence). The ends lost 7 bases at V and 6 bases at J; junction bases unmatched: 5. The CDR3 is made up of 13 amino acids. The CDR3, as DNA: TGTGCCTCCTCCGGGACAGGGGATGAAAAACTGTTTTTT. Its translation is CASSGTGDEKLFF.

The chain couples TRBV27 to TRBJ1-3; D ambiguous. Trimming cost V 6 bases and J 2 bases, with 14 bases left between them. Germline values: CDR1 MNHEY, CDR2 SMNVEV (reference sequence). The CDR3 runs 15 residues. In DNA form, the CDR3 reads TGTGCCAGCAGAGAGGGCACCTCCCCTGGAAACACCATATATTTT. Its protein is CASREGTSPGNTIYF.

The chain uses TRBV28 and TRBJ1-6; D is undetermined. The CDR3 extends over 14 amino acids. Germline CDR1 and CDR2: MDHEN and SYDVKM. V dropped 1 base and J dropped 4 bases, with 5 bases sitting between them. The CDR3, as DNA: TGTGCCAGCAGTTTATCCCAGTATAATTCACCCCTCCACTTT. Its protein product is CASSLSQYNSPLHF.

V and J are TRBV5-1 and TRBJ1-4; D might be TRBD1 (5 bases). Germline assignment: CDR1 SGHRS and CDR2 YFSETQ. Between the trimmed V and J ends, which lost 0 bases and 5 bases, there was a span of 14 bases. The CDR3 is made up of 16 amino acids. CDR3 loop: CASSLDPRGVNEKLFF. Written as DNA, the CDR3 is TGCGCCAGCAGCTTGGACCCTCGGGGGGTAAATGAAAAACTGTTTTTT.

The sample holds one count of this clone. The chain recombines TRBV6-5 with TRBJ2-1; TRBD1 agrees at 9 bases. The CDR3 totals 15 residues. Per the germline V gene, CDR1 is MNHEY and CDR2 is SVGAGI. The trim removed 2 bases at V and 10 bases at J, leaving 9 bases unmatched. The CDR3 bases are TGTGCCAGCAGTTACCAGGACAGGGGCCTATTGGAGCAGTTCTTC. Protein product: CASSYQDRGLLEQFF.

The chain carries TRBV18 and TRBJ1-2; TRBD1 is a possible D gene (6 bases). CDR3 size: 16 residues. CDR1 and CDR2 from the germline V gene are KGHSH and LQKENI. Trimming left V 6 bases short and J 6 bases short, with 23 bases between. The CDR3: CASSPILGGATDGYTF. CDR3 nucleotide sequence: TGTGCCAGCTCCCCAATATTAGGGGGGGCTACGGATGGCTACACCTTC. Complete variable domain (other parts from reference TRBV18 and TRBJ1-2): NAGVMQNPRHLVRRRGQEARLRCSPMKGHSHVYWYRQLPEEGLKFMVYLQKENIIDESGMPKERFSAEFPKEGPSILRIQQVVRGDSAAYFCASSPILGGATDGYTFGSGTRLTVV.

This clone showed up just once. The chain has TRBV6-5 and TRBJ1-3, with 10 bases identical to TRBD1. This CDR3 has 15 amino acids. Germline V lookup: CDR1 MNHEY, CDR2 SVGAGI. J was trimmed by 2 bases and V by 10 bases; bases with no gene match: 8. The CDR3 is CATALDRGTGNTIYF. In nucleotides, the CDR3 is TGTGCCACCGCGTTGGACAGGGGGACTGGAAACACCATATATTTT.

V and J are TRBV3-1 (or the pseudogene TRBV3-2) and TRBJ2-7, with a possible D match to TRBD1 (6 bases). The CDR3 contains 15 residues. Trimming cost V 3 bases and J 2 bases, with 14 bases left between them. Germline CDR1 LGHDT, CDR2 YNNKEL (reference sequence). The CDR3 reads CASSQGRGGPYEQYF. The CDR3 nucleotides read TGTGCCAGCAGCCAGGGACGAGGGGGTCCCTACGAGCAGTACTTC.

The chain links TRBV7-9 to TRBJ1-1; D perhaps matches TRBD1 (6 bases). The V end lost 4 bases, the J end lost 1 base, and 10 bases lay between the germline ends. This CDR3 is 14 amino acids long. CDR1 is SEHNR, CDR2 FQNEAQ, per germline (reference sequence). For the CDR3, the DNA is TGTGCCAGCAGCTCGTTGGGACAGAACACTGAAGCTTTCTTT. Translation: CASSSLGQNTEAFF.

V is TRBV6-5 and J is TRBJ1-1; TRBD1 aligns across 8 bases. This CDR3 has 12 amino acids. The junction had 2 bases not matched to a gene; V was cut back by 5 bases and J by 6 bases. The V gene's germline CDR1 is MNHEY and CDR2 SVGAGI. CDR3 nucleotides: TGTGCCAGCAGTCTACAGGGGGCTGAAGCTTTCTTT. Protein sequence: CASSLQGAEAFF.

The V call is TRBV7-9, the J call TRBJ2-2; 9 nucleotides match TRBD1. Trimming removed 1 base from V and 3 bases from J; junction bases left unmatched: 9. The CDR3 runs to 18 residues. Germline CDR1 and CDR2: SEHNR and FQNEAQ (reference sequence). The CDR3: CASSLDRAGTGHTGELFF. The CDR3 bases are TGTGCCAGCAGCTTAGACCGCGCCGGGACAGGGCACACCGGGGAGCTGTTTTTT.

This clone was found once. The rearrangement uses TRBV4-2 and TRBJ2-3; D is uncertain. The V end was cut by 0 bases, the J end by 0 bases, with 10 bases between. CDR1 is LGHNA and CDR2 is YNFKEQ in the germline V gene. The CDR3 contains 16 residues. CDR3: CASSQDERPSTDTQYF. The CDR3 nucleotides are TGTGCCAGCAGCCAAGATGAGCGCCCTAGCACAGATACGCAGTATTTT.

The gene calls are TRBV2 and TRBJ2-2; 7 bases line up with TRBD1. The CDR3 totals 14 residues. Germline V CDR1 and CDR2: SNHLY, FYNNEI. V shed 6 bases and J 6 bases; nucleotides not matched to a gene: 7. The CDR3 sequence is CASRKTQGPGELFF. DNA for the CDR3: TGTGCCAGCAGAAAAACACAGGGGCCCGGGGAGCTGTTTTTT.

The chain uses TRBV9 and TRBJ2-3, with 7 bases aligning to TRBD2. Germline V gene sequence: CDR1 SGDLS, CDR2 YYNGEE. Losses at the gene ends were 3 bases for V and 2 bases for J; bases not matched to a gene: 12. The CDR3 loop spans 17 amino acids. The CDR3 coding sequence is TGTGCCAGCAGCGAGGGGAGGGGCAGGGACTTCACAGATACGCAGTATTTT. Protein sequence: CASSEGRGRDFTDTQYF.